This T cell receptor (beta chain) derives from a study of PD-L1 blockade in urothelial cancer. Time point denoted: pretreatment peripheral blood. Every patient provided from 1 to 8 samples, collected pretreatment and on-treatment. Profiling relied on immunoSEQ multiplex PCR, and the TCRdb table lists in-frame clones only, not all of them. The data show 86,000 or so clones, more than 75% seen once. The CDR3 runs 14 residues. The germline V gene has CDR1 MNHEY and CDR2 SMNVEV (reference sequence). J was trimmed by 5 bases and V by 6 bases; bases with no gene match: 9. Study-wide points: More expansion of tumor-associated blood clones, seen at 3 weeks, marked durable-benefit patients.

For this clone: What it recognizes is unknown.

The receptor was isolated from a man aged 55 to 70 with urothelial cancer. V usage is TRBV27 and J usage is TRBJ1-1; TRBD1 agrees at 7 bases. The sample here was PBMCs, taken around atezolizumab (anti-PD-L1) treatment. The CDR3 loop reads CASSRQGVKTEAFF. Here the CDR3 DNA reads TGTGCCAGCAGCCGGCAGGGGGTTAAGACTGAAGCTTTCTTT.